Listed below are T cell receptor beta chains from one sample, sequenced in a study of response to subunit inactivated influenza vaccine. TCRdb analysed the RT-PCR reads with MiXCR anew, one entry per CDR3 protein. The sample shows some 850,000 distinct CDR3 sequences, about 18% of them seen only once. The starting material was PBMCs from blood, obtained roughly 5 days after vaccination. These receptors were obtained from a man over 45 who received an inactivated influenza vaccine. The conserved cysteine and the conserved F or W are not part of the CDR3 here. Clone size, where shown, is once, few, many, or a class for clones that have expanded.

TRBV12-3/TRBV12-4	NA	TRBJ2-1	ASSLFGGTWNNEQF
TRBV7-9	few	TRBJ2-5	ASSNRGLRETQY
TRBV20-1	NA	TRBJ2-2	SARMAGAYTGELF
TRBV2	few	TRBJ2-7	ASSRDTGRKQY
TRBV20-1	NA	TRBJ1-1	SALRDLDTEAF
TRBV20-1	many	TRBJ1-1	SARRFDIRGEAF
TRBV20-1	few	TRBJ2-3	SARGWDGPDTQY
TRBV16	few	TRBJ2-3	ASSRLSSTDTQY
TRBV10-3	NA	TRBJ2-2	AISPGGAGELF
TRBV24-1	few	TRBJ2-3	ATDTQY
TRBV7-9	NA	TRBJ2-1	ASSFSDSHNEQF
TRBV7-9	NA	TRBJ2-3	ASSLGGTDTDTQY
TRBV12-3/TRBV12-4	NA	TRBJ2-2	ASSLQRGWNTGELF
TRBV12-3/TRBV12-4	few	TRBJ2-3	ASSTGTSGPPDTQY
TRBV6-1	few	TRBJ1-2	ASSWGDGTLSGGYT
TRBV29-1	NA	TRBJ2-3	SVEESGGTDTQY
TRBV10-3	few	TRBJ2-1	AITTSGGYNEQF
TRBV5-1	NA	TRBJ2-2	ASSLETSVTNTGELF
TRBV20-1	NA	TRBJ2-1	SAPPPGLNEQF
TRBV7-9	few	TRBJ2-1	ASSLALWDPSYNEQF